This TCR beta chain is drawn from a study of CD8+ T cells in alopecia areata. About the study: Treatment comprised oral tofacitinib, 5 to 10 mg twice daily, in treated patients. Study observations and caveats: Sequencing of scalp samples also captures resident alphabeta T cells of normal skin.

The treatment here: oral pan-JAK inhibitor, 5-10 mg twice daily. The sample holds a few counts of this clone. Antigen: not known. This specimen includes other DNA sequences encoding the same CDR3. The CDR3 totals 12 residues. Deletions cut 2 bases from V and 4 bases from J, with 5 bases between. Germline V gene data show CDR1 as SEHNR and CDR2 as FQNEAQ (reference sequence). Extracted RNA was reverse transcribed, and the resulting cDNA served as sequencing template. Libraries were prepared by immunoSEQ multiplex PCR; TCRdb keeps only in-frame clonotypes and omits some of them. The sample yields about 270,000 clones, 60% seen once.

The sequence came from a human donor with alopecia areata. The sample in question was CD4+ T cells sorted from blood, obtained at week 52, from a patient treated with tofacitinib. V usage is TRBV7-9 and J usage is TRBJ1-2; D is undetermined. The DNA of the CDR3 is TGTGCCAGCAGCTTATCCGGCTATGGCTACACCTTC. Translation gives CASSLSGYGYTF. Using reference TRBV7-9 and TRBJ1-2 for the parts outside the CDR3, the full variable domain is DTGVSQNPRHKITKRGQNVTFRCDPISEHNRLYWYRQTLGQGPEFLTYFQNEAQLEKSRLLSDRFSAERPKGSFSTLEIQRTEQGDSAMYLCASSLSGYGYTFGSGTRLTVV.